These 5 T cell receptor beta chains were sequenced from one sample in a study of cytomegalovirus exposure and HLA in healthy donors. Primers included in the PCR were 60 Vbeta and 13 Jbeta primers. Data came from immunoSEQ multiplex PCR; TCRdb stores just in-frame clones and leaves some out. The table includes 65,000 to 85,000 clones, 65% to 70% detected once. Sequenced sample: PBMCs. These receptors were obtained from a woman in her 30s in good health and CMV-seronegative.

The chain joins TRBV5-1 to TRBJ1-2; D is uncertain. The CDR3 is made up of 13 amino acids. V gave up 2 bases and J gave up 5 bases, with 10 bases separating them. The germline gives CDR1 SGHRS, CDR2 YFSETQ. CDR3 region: CASSFPEGYGYTF. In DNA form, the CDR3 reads TGCGCCAGCAGCTTCCCAGAGGGTTATGGCTACACCTTC.

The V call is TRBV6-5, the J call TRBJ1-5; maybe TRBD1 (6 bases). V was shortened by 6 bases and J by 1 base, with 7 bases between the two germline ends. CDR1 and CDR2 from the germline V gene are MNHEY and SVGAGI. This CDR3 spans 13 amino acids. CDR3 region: CASSGTSNQPQHF. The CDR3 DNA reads TGTGCCAGCAGCGGGACAAGCAATCAGCCCCAGCATTTT.

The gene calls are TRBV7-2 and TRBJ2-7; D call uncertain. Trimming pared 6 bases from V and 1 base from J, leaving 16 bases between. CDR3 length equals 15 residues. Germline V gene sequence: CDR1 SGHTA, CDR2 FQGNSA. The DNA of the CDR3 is TGTGCCAGCAGGCTACTTTTGGGCTCTTCCTACGAGCAGTACTTC. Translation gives CASRLLLGSSYEQYF.

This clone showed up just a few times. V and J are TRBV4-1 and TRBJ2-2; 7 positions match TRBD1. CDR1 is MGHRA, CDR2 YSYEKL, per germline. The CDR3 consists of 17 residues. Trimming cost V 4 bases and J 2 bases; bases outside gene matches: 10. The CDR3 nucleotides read TGCGCCAGCAGCCTTTACAGGGTAGGGGGCAACACCGGGGAGCTGTTTTTT. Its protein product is CASSLYRVGGNTGELFF.

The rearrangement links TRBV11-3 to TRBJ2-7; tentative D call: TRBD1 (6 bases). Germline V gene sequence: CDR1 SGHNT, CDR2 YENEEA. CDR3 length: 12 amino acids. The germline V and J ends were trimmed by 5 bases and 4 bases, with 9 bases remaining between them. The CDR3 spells CASSQGGYEQYF. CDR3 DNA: TGTGCCAGCAGCCAAGGGGGATACGAGCAGTACTTC.